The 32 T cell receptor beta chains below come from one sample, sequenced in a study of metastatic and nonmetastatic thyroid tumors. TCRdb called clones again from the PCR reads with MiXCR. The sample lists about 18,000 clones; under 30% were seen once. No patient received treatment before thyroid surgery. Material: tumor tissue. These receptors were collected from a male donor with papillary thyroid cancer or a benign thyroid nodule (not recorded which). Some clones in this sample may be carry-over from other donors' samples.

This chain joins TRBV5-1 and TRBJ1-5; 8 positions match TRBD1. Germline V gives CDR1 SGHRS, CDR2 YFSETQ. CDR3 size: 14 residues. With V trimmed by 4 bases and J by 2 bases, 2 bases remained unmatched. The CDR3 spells CASSKQGGNQPQHF. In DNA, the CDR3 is TGCGCCAGCAGCAAACAGGGGGGCAATCAGCCCCAGCATTTT.

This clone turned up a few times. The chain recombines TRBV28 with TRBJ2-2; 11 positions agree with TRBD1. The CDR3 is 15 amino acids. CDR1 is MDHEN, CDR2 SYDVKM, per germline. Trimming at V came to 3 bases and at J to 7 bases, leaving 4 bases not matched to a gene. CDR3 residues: CASSFWDRGIGELFF. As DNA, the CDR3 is TGTGCCAGCAGTTTCTGGGACAGGGGGATCGGGGAGCTGTTTTTT.

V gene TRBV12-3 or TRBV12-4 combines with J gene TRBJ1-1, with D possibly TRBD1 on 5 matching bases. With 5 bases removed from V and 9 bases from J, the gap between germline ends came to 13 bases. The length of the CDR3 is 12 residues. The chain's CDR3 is CASSLKQAQAFF. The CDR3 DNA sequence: TGTGCCAGCAGTCTCAAACAGGCCCAAGCTTTCTTT.

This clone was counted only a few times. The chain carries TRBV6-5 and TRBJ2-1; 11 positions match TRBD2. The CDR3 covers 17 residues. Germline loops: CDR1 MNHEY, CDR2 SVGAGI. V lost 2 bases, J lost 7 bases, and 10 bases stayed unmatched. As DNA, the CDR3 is TGTGCCAGCAGTTACCAAAGAACTAGCGGGAGTGGTAATGAGCAGTTCTTC. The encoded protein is CASSYQRTSGSGNEQFF.

CDR3 sequence: CASRRGDTYGYTF. CDR3 DNA: TGTGCCAGCAGGCGGGGGGATACCTATGGCTACACCTTC. The rearrangement links TRBV27 to TRBJ1-2, with D maybe TRBD1 (5 bases). V lost 6 bases and J 4 bases, leaving 12 bases between the germline ends. Per germline, CDR1 MNHEY and CDR2 SMNVEV (reference sequence). The CDR3 is 13 amino acids.

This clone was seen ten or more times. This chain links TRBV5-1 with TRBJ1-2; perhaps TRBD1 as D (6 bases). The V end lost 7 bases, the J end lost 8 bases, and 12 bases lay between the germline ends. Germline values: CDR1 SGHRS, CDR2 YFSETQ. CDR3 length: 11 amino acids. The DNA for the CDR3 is TGCGCCAGCTCGGGGGCTCAGGGCTACACCTTC. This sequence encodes CASSGAQGYTF.

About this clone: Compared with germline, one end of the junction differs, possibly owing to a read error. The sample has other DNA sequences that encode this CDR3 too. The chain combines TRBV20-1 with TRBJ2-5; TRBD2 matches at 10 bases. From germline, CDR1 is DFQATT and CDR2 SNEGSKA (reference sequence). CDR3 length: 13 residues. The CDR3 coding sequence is TGCAGTGCTGAACGAGCGGGAGGGGAGACTCAGTACTTC. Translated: CSAERAGGETQYF.

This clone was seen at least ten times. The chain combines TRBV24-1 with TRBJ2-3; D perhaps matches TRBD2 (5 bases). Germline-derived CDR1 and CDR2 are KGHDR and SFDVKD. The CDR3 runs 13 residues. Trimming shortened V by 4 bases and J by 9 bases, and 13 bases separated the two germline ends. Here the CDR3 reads CATSEVDGGTQYF. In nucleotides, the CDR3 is TGTGCCACCAGTGAAGTGGACGGAGGAACGCAGTATTTT.

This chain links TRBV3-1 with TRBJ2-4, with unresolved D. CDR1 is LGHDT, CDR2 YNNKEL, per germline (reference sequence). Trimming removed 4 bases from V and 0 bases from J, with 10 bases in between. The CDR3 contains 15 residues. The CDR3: CASSRTDGAKNIQYF. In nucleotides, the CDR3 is TGTGCCAGCAGCCGGACGGACGGAGCCAAAAACATTCAGTACTTC.

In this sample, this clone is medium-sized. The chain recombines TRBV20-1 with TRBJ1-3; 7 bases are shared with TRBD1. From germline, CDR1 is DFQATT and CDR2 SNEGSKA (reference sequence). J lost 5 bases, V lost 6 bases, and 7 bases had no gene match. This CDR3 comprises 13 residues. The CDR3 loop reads CSAREGARNTIYF. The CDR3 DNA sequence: TGCAGTGCGCGTGAGGGGGCTCGAAACACCATATATTTT.

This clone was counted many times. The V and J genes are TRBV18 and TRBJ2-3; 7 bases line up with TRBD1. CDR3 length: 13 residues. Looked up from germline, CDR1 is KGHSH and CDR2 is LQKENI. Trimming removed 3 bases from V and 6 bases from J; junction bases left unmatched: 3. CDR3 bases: TGTGCCAGCTCACCGTCCAGGGGGGATACGCAGTATTTT. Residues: CASSPSRGDTQYF.

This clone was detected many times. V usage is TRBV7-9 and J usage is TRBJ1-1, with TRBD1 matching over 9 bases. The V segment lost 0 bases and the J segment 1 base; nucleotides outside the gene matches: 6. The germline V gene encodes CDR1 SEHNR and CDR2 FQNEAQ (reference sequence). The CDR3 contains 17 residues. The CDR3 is CASSLADGTGPNTEAFF. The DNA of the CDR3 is TGTGCCAGCAGCTTAGCCGACGGGACAGGGCCGAACACTGAAGCTTTCTTT.

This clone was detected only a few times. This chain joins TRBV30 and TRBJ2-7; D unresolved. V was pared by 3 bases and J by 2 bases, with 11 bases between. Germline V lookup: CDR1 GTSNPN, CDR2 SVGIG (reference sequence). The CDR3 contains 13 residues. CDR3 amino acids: CAWSQLGPYEQYF. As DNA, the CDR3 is TGTGCCTGGAGCCAATTAGGTCCCTACGAGCAGTACTTC. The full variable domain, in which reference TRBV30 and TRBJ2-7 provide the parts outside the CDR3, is SQTIHQWPATLVQPVGSPLSLECTVEGTSNPNLYWYRQAAGRGLQLLFYSVGIGQISSEVPQNLSASRPQDRQFILSSKKLLLSDSGFYLCAWSQLGPYEQYFGPGTRLTVT.

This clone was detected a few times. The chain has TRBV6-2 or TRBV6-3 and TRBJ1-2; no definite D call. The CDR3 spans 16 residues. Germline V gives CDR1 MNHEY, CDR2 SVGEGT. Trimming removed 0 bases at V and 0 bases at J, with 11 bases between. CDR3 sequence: CASSYSMTSANYGYTF. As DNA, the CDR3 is TGTGCCAGCAGTTACTCGATGACTTCAGCTAACTATGGCTACACCTTC.

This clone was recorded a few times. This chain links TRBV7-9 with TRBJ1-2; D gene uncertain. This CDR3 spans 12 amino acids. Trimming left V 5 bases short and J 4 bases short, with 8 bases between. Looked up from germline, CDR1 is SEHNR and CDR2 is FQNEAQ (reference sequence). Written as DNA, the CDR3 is TGTGCCAGCAGCACCGGTGGCTATGGCTACACCTTC. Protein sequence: CASSTGGYGYTF.

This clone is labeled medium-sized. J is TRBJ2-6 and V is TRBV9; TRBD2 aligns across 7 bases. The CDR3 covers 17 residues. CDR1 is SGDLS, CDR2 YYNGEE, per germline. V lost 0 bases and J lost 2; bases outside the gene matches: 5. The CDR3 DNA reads TGTGCCAGCAGCGTAGTCGGCGGGGGAACTGGGGCCAACGTCCTGACTTTC. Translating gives CASSVVGGGTGANVLTF.

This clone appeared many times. CDR3 DNA sequence: TGTGCCAGCAGCTTAGGGGTAACGAGCTCCTACAATGAGCAGTTCTTC. It codes for CASSLGVTSSYNEQFF. This chain links TRBV11-1 with TRBJ2-1; D remains unclear. The germline V gene encodes CDR1 SGHAT and CDR2 FQDESV (reference sequence). The CDR3 totals 16 residues. The V gene lost 1 base and the J gene lost 0 bases, with 10 bases spanning the gap.

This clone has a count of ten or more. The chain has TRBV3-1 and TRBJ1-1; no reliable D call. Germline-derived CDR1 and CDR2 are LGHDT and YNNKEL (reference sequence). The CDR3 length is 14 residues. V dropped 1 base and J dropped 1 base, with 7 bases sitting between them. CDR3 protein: CASSQAATNTEAFF. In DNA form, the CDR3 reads TGTGCCAGCAGCCAAGCGGCCACGAACACTGAAGCTTTCTTT.

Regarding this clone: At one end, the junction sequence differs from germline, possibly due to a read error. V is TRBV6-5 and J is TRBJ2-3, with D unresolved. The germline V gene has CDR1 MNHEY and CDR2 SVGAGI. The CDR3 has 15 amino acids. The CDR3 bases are TGTGCCAGCAGTTACTCCGGGCGCAACACAGATACTCAGTATTTT. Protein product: CASSYSGRNTDTQYF.

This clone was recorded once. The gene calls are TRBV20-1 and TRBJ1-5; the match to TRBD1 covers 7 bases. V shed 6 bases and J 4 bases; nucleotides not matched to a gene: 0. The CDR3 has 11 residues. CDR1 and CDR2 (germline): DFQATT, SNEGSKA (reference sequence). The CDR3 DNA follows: TGCAGTGCACAGGGGAATCAGCCCCAGCATTTT. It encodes CSAQGNQPQHF.

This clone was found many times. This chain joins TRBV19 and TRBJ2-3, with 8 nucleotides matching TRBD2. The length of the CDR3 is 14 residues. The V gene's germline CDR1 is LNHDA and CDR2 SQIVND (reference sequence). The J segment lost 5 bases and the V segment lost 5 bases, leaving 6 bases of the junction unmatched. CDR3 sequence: CASSPGLVEDTQYF. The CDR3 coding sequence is TGTGCCAGTAGTCCGGGACTAGTAGAAGATACGCAGTATTTT. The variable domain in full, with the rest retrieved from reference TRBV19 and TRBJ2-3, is DGGITQSPKYLFRKEGQNVTLSCEQNLNHDAMYWYRQDPGQGLRLIYYSQIVNDFQKGDIAEGYSVSREKKESFPLTVTSAQKNPTAFYLCASSPGLVEDTQYFGPGTRLTVL.

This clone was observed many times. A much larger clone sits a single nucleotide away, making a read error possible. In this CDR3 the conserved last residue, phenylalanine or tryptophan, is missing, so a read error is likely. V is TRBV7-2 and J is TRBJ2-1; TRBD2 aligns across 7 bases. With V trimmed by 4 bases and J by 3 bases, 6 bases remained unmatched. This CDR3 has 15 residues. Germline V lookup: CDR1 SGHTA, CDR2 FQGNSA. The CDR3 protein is CASSSGLTIYNEQFL. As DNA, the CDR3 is TGTGCCAGCAGCTCGGGACTAACTATCTACAATGAGCAGTTCCTC.

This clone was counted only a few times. This CDR3 reads CSAIVGYTF. CDR3 sequence (DNA): TGCAGTGCTATTGTTGGCTACACCTTC. The rearrangement links TRBV20-1 to TRBJ1-2, with D unresolved. Trimming removed 4 bases from V and 7 bases from J, with 4 bases in between. Germline V lookup: CDR1 DFQATT, CDR2 SNEGSKA (reference sequence). This CDR3 spans 9 amino acids.

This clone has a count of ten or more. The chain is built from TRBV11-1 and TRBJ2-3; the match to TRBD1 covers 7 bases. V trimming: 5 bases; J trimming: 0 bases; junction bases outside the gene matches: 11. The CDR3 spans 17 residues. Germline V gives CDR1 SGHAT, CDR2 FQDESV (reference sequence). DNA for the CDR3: TGTGCCAGCAGCCCCCCGACAGGGTCTTCTAGCACAGATACGCAGTATTTT. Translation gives CASSPPTGSSSTDTQYF.

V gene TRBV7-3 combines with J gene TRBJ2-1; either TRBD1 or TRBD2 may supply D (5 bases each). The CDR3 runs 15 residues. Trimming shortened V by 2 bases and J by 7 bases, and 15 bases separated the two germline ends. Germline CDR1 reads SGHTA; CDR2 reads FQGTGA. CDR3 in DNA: TGTGCCAGCAGCTTAGGAGCGGCAGGGTCGAATGAGCAGTTCTTC. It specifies CASSLGAAGSNEQFF.

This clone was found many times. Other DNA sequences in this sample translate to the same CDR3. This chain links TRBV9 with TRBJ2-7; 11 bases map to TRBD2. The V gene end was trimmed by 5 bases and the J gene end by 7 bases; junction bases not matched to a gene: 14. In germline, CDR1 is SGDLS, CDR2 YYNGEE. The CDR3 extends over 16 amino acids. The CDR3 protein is CASSGPLLAGVREQYF. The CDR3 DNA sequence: TGTGCCAGCAGTGGACCTTTACTAGCGGGAGTCAGAGAGCAGTACTTC.

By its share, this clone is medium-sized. CDR3 coding DNA: TGTGCCAGCAGCTTAGTGGTTGCCGGGGAGCTGTTTTTT. It is translated as CASSLVVAGELFF. The chain is built from TRBV11-3 and TRBJ2-2; no clear D. Trimming pared 1 base from V and 6 bases from J, leaving 6 bases between. This CDR3 has 13 amino acids. CDR1 is SGHNT, CDR2 YENEEA, per germline. The full variable domain, in which reference TRBV11-3 and TRBJ2-2 provide the parts outside the CDR3, is EAGVVQSPRYKIIEKKQPVAFWCNPISGHNTLYWYLQNLGQGPELLIRYENEEAVDDSQLPKDRFSAERLKGVDSTLKIQPAELGDSAVYLCASSLVVAGELFFGEGSRLTVL.

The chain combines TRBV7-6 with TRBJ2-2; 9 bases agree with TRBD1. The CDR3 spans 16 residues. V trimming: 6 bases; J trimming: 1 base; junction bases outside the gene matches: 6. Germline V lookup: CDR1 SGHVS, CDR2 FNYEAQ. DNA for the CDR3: TGTGCCAGCAGGTATCCGGGACAGGGGAACACCGGGGAGCTGTTTTTT. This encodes CASRYPGQGNTGELFF.

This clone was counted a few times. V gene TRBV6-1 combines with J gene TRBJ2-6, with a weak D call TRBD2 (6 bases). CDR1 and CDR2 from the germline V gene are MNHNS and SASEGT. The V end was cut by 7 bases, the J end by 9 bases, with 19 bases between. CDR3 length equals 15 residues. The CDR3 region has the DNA TGTGCCAGCACGGGGTGGGGGGAACGGGTCAACGTCCTGACTTTC. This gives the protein CASTGWGERVNVLTF.

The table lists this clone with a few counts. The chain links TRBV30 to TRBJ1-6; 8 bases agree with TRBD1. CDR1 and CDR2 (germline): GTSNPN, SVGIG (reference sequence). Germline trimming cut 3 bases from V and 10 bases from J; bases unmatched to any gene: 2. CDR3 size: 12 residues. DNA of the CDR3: TGTGCCTGGAGCCCAGGGGGCTCACCCCTCCACTTT. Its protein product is CAWSPGGSPLHF.

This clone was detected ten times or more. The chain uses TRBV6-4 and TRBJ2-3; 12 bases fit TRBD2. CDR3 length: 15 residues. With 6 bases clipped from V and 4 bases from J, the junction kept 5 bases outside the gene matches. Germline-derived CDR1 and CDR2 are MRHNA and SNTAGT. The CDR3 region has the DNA TGTGCCAGCAGCCCCTCTAGCGGGGGGGCAGATACGCAGTATTTT. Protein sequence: CASSPSSGGADTQYF.

This chain's CDR3 is CASSHGTGLSEQYF. The CDR3 nucleotides read TGTGCCAGCAGCCATGGGACAGGGTTATCGGAGCAGTACTTC. The rearrangement links TRBV13 to TRBJ2-7, with 9 bases aligning to TRBD1. Unmatched junction bases numbered 9, after V lost 5 bases and J lost 7 bases. Germline V lookup: CDR1 PRHDT, CDR2 FYEKMQ (reference sequence). The CDR3 consists of 14 residues.